What follows are 26 T cell receptor beta chains derived from one specimen sequenced in a study of persistence of HIV-infected CD4 T cells. Antigens of these TCRs are unknown. This nonspecific control used anti-CD3/anti-CD28 bead stimulation of CD4+ T cells. Responding CD4+ T cells were sorted by upregulation of both CD40 ligand and CD69. This was the immunoSEQ version 4 assay in survey mode. Libraries were prepared by immunoSEQ multiplex PCR; TCRdb keeps only in-frame clonotypes and omits some of them. This sample has 35,000 to 50,000 clones, with 89% found just once. Sequenced material: CD4+ T cells sorted from PBMCs after roughly 20-hour stimulation, taken from a patient who received antiretroviral therapy. The receptors come from an adult man with HIV who was CMV-seropositive.

V is TRBV15 and J is TRBJ2-3; a weak D match, TRBD1 (6 bases). There are 15 residues in the CDR3. The ends were cut back, 5 bases at V and 5 bases at J, with 17 bases in the middle. Germline values: CDR1 LNHNV, CDR2 YYDKDF (reference sequence). The CDR3 loop is CATSGTIQGGDTQYF. The CDR3 nucleotides read TGTGCCACCAGCGGGACAATTCAAGGGGGAGATACGCAGTATTTT.

The rearrangement uses TRBV10-3 and TRBJ2-7; TRBD2 aligns across 7 bases. Losses at the gene ends were 2 bases for V and 2 bases for J; bases not matched to a gene: 6. In germline, CDR1 is ENHRY, CDR2 SYGVKD. The CDR3 runs 15 residues. Written as DNA, the CDR3 is TGTGCCATCAGTGAGAGCCTAGCGGCGACCTACGAGCAGTACTTC. Translation gives CAISESLAATYEQYF.

The chain couples TRBV5-4 to TRBJ1-2; 7 nucleotides line up with TRBD1. The CDR3 is 13 residues long. Germline CDR1 and CDR2: SGHNT and YYREEE (reference sequence). V lost 3 bases, J lost 8 bases, and 7 bases stayed unmatched. The CDR3 protein is CASSSDRVGGYTF. The DNA for the CDR3 is TGTGCCAGCAGCTCCGACAGGGTCGGGGGCTACACCTTC.

A few counts support this clone. The chain couples TRBV3-1 (or the pseudogene TRBV3-2) to TRBJ2-7; TRBD1 matches 10 bases. CDR3 length: 16 amino acids. Germline V gene lookup returns CDR1 LGHDT and CDR2 YNNKEL (reference sequence). V gave up 5 bases and J gave up 3 bases; unmatched junction bases: 10. The CDR3 bases are TGTGCCAGCAGCTTCTCCTCGGGACAGGGGAACTACGAGCAGTACTTC. Its protein product is CASSFSSGQGNYEQYF.

The rearrangement links TRBV28 to TRBJ2-4, with unresolved D. Trimming shortened V by 2 bases and J by 6 bases, and 5 bases separated the two germline ends. The germline CDR1 and CDR2 sequences are MDHEN and SYDVKM. CDR3 size: 12 residues. The CDR3, as DNA: TGTGCCAGCAGTTTAACAAGAAACATTCAGTACTTC. Residues: CASSLTRNIQYF.

In regard to this clone: The same CDR3 can be traced to other DNA sequences in this sample. V and J are TRBV5-4 and TRBJ2-2; weak D call: TRBD1 (6 bases). CDR3 length equals 15 residues. The V end was cut by 0 bases, the J end by 0 bases, with 6 bases between. The germline gives CDR1 SGHNT, CDR2 YYREEE (reference sequence). This CDR3 reads CASSLDRANTGELFF. CDR3 DNA sequence: TGTGCCAGCAGCTTGGACAGGGCGAACACCGGGGAGCTGTTTTTT. The full variable domain, in which reference TRBV5-4 and TRBJ2-2 provide the parts outside the CDR3, is ETGVTQSPTHLIKTRGQQVTLRCSSQSGHNTVSWYQQALGQGPQFIFQYYREEENGRGNFPPRFSGLQFPNYSSELNVNALELDDSALYLCASSLDRANTGELFFGEGSRLTVL.

This chain links TRBV7-8 with TRBJ2-7, with D unresolved. The CDR3 is made up of 14 amino acids. Deletions cut 2 bases from V and 2 bases from J, with 10 bases between. CDR1 is SGHVS, CDR2 FQNEAQ, per germline. As DNA, the CDR3 is TGTGCCAGCAGCTTATATCGCCAGGCCTACGAGCAGTACTTC. The encoded protein is CASSLYRQAYEQYF.

The chain recombines TRBV10-2 with TRBJ2-2, with 7 bases fitting TRBD1. CDR1 WSHSY and CDR2 SAAADI come from the germline V gene. The CDR3 length is 13 residues. J gave up 6 bases and V 4 bases, and 2 bases lay outside the gene matches. This chain's CDR3 is CASSGQGAGELFF. DNA of the CDR3: TGCGCCAGCAGTGGGCAGGGGGCCGGGGAGCTGTTTTTT.

This rearrangement joins TRBV5-1 to TRBJ2-7, with D tentatively TRBD1 (6 bases). Germline CDR1 and CDR2: SGHRS and YFSETQ. The ends were cut back, 4 bases at V and 3 bases at J, with 11 bases in the middle. The CDR3 is made up of 13 amino acids. The CDR3 region has the DNA TGCGCCAGCAGCCGGGACACCTACTACGAGCAGTACTTC. Translated, it gives CASSRDTYYEQYF.

The rearrangement joins TRBV27 to TRBJ2-1, with 7 bases that match TRBD1. The germline V gene encodes CDR1 MNHEY and CDR2 SMNVEV (reference sequence). The V segment lost 6 bases and the J segment 9 bases; nucleotides outside the gene matches: 11. The CDR3 contains 14 residues. Here the CDR3 DNA reads TGTGCCAGCAGGGACAGGCCTAGTATGGGTGAGCAGTTCTTC. Residues: CASRDRPSMGEQFF.

J is TRBJ1-2 and V is TRBV19; 7 bases align to TRBD1. The germline V gene has CDR1 LNHDA and CDR2 SQIVND (reference sequence). J lost 8 bases, V lost 0 bases, and 9 bases had no gene match. This CDR3 has 15 residues. CDR3 region: CASSIETTGVDGYTF. The CDR3 region has the DNA TGTGCCAGTAGTATAGAAACCACAGGGGTCGACGGCTACACCTTC. Together with reference TRBV19 and TRBJ1-2, the CDR3 gives the full variable domain: DGGITQSPKYLFRKEGQNVTLSCEQNLNHDAMYWYRQDPGQGLRLIYYSQIVNDFQKGDIAEGYSVSREKKESFPLTVTSAQKNPTAFYLCASSIETTGVDGYTFGSGTRLTVV.

The rearrangement joins TRBV6-2 or TRBV6-3 to TRBJ2-1; a possible D gene is TRBD2 (6 bases). V lost 4 bases and J lost 8, with 9 bases in between. The CDR3 length is 12 residues. CDR1 MNHEY and CDR2 SVGEGT come from the germline V gene. The CDR3 nucleotides are TGTGCCAGCAGTTCTAGCGTTTATGAGCAGTTCTTC. Translation: CASSSSVYEQFF.

The chain couples TRBV12-3 or TRBV12-4 to TRBJ1-4; D not certain. V dropped 8 bases and J dropped 0 bases, with 4 bases sitting between them. This CDR3 has 12 residues. The CDR3 spells CASGATNEKLFF. CDR3 nucleotides: TGTGCCAGCGGTGCAACTAATGAAAAACTGTTTTTT.

The V gene is TRBV28, the J gene TRBJ2-4, with D possibly being TRBD1 or TRBD2 (5 bases each). Trimming took 3 bases from V and 7 from J, leaving 10 bases between them. In germline, CDR1 is MDHEN, CDR2 SYDVKM. This CDR3 is built from 13 residues. The CDR3 DNA is TGTGCCAGCAGTTTGGGGACCTACAACATTCAGTACTTC. Amino acid sequence: CASSLGTYNIQYF.

This rearrangement joins TRBV4-1 to TRBJ2-3, with TRBD2 identical over 9 bases. Germline V CDR1 and CDR2: MGHRA, YSYEKL. The CDR3 covers 16 residues. The V and J ends lost 4 bases and 1 base, in that order; junction bases with no gene match: 6. In nucleotides, the CDR3 is TGCGCCAGCAGCCGGGGCTCTAGCGGGGGCACAGATACGCAGTATTTT. This translates into CASSRGSSGGTDTQYF.

This clone was found once. V is TRBV24-1 and J is TRBJ2-2; the D is unclear. Germline V gene lookup returns CDR1 KGHDR and CDR2 SFDVKD. CDR3 length: 13 residues. Between the trimmed V and J ends, which lost 3 bases and 5 bases, there was a span of 6 bases. The CDR3 reads CATSDSMTGELFF. The CDR3 DNA follows: TGTGCCACCAGTGATAGTATGACCGGGGAGCTGTTTTTT.

This rearrangement joins TRBV18 to TRBJ1-2, with D uncertain. Between the trimmed V and J ends, which lost 0 bases and 3 bases, there was a span of 11 bases. The CDR3 is made up of 15 amino acids. Germline CDR1 is KGHSH and CDR2 is LQKENI. CDR3 DNA sequence: TGTGCCAGCTCACCACCCGGGGTAGGCGACTATGGCTACACCTTC. It codes for CASSPPGVGDYGYTF.

The chain recombines TRBV5-1 with TRBJ2-7; TRBD1 matches 9 bases. Germline CDR1 is SGHRS and CDR2 is YFSETQ. The V gene end was trimmed by 7 bases and the J gene end by 4 bases; junction bases not matched to a gene: 18. The CDR3 consists of 17 residues. CDR3 protein: CASSLGPLGQGRYEQYF. The CDR3 DNA sequence: TGCGCCAGCTCCTTAGGTCCACTGGGACAGGGAAGGTACGAGCAGTACTTC.

This clone has just one count. The chain combines TRBV7-2 with TRBJ2-7, with a possible D match to TRBD2 (6 bases). Trimming pared 5 bases from V and 7 bases from J, leaving 18 bases between. Germline CDR1 and CDR2: SGHTA and FQGNSA. The CDR3 consists of 14 residues. CDR3 loop: CASSPTGRGREQYF. Here the CDR3 DNA reads TGTGCCAGCAGCCCCACGGGCCGGGGGAGAGAGCAGTACTTC.

The V and J genes are TRBV5-1 and TRBJ2-3, with 9 bases matching TRBD1. Unmatched junction bases numbered 3, after V lost 4 bases and J lost 6 bases. CDR1 is SGHRS and CDR2 is YFSETQ in the germline V gene. The CDR3 length is 13 residues. For the CDR3, the DNA is TGCGCCAGCAGCCTCGGGACAGGGGATACGCAGTATTTT. Residues: CASSLGTGDTQYF.

In this sample, this clone turned up a few times. The gene calls are TRBV18 and TRBJ1-3; D uncertain. This CDR3 contains 12 residues. V lost 3 bases to trimming and J lost 6 bases, with 6 bases between them. CDR1 and CDR2 from the germline V gene are KGHSH and LQKENI. The chain's CDR3 is CASSPETNTIYF. The CDR3, as DNA: TGTGCCAGCTCACCGGAGACAAACACCATATATTTT.

The rearrangement joins TRBV27 to TRBJ1-4; D is perhaps TRBD1 (6 bases). The germline V gene has CDR1 MNHEY and CDR2 SMNVEV (reference sequence). The CDR3 has 17 amino acids. V dropped 3 bases and J dropped 4 bases, with 18 bases sitting between them. CDR3 sequence (DNA): TGTGCCAGCAGTTTGCGGGGGGCTTCTTTATTTAATGAAAAACTGTTTTTT. Translating gives CASSLRGASLFNEKLFF. Using reference TRBV27 and TRBJ1-4 for the parts outside the CDR3, the full variable domain is EAQVTQNPRYLITVTGKKLTVTCSQNMNHEYMSWYRQDPGLGLRQIYYSMNVEVTDKGDVPEGYKVSRKEKRNFPLILESPSPNQTSLYFCASSLRGASLFNEKLFFGSGTQLSVL.

The chain employs TRBV2 and TRBJ1-6; D is perhaps TRBD1 (5 bases). V gave up 6 bases and J gave up 5 bases, with 14 bases separating them. Germline lookup yields CDR1 SNHLY and CDR2 FYNNEI. This CDR3 spans 15 amino acids. The CDR3 DNA is TGTGCCAGCAGGCGGCGGGGCGCGGATAATTCACCCCTCCACTTT. The encoded protein is CASRRRGADNSPLHF. Full variable domain (missing parts from reference TRBV2 and TRBJ1-6): EPEVTQTPSHQVTQMGQEVILRCVPISNHLYFYWYRQILGQKVEFLVSFYNNEISEKSEIFDDQFSVERPDGSNFTLKIRSTKLEDSAMYFCASRRRGADNSPLHFGNGTRLTVT.

This chain uses TRBV28 with TRBJ2-7; 12 positions agree with TRBD1. In germline, CDR1 is MDHEN, CDR2 SYDVKM. The J segment lost 5 bases and the V segment lost 6 bases, leaving 8 bases of the junction unmatched. CDR3 size: 15 residues. The CDR3 loop is CASRGRGTGGNEQYF. The CDR3 bases are TGTGCCAGCAGGGGGAGGGGGACAGGGGGCAACGAGCAGTACTTC.

This clone was recorded a few times. The chain recombines TRBV20-1 with TRBJ1-1; D is unclear. The CDR3 totals 11 residues. V lost 8 bases, J lost 1 base, and 8 bases lay in between. Germline CDR1 and CDR2: DFQATT and SNEGSKA (reference sequence). The CDR3: CSTRRNTEAFF. Written as DNA, the CDR3 is TGCAGTACGAGGAGGAACACTGAAGCTTTCTTT.

The rearrangement joins TRBV11-3 to TRBJ2-3; 15 positions agree with TRBD2. The V and J ends lost 5 bases and 1 base, in that order; junction bases with no gene match: 4. CDR1 is SGHNT, CDR2 YENEEA, per germline. This CDR3 comprises 17 residues. The CDR3 nucleotides are TGTGCCAGCAGCCCGGGACTAGCGGGGGGTCGCACAGATACGCAGTATTTT. Translating it yields CASSPGLAGGRTDTQYF.